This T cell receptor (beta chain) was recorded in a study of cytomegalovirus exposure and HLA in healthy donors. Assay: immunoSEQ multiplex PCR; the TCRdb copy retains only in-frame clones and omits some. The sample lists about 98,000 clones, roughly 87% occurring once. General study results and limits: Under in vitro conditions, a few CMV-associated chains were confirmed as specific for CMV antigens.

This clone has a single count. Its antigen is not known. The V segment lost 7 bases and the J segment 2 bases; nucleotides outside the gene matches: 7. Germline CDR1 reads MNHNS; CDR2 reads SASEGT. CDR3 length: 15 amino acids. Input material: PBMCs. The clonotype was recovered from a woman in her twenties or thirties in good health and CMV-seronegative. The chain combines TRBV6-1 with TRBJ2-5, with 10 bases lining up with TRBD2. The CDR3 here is CASIFSGGEQETQYF. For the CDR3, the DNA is TGTGCCAGCATATTCAGCGGGGGGGAACAAGAGACCCAGTACTTC.